This is a list of T cell receptor beta chains from one sample in a study of response to subunit inactivated influenza vaccine. TCRdb used MiXCR to reprocess the RT-PCR reads, holding one entry per CDR3 protein. In the table there are 600,000 to 850,000 distinct CDR3 sequences, around 15% of which are singletons. Source: PBMCs from blood, taken roughly 15 days before vaccination. These receptors were taken from a man aged 50 or older who received an inactivated influenza vaccine. Each CDR3 is given with its conserved first and last residue. Fields, in order: clone size, D gene, V gene, J gene, CDR3 protein, CDR3 DNA. The D gene is left open where the match is weak. Size tells how often a clone was seen (once, few, many) or the class of an expanded clone, and some rows leave it out.

clone size: NA
D gene: NA
V gene: TRBV5-1
J gene: TRBJ2-5
CDR3 protein: CASSLTGVRETQYF
CDR3 DNA: TGCGCCAGCAGCTTGACTGGGGTCCGGGAGACCCAGTACTTC

clone size: NA
D gene: TRBD1
V gene: TRBV29-1
J gene: TRBJ1-2
CDR3 protein: CSVRTGDYGYTF
CDR3 DNA: TGCAGCGTTAGGACAGGGGACTATGGCTACACCTTC

clone size: many
D gene: TRBD1
V gene: TRBV12-3/TRBV12-4
J gene: TRBJ2-3
CDR3 protein: CASSYRTGADTQYF
CDR3 DNA: TGTGCCAGCAGTTACCGGACAGGCGCAGATACGCAGTATTTT

clone size: NA
D gene: NA
V gene: TRBV11-2
J gene: TRBJ2-3
CDR3 protein: CASSPSVLAADTQYF
CDR3 DNA: TGTGCCAGCAGCCCCTCGGTGTTAGCAGCAGATACGCAGTATTTT

clone size: NA
D gene: NA
V gene: TRBV7-2
J gene: TRBJ1-6
CDR3 protein: CASSSQTGLSNSPLHF
CDR3 DNA: TGTGCCAGCAGCTCGCAAACAGGGTTGAGTAATTCACCCCTCCACTTT

clone size: NA
D gene: TRBD2
V gene: TRBV20-1
J gene: TRBJ2-3
CDR3 protein: CSAGGGPSTDTQYF
CDR3 DNA: TGCAGTGCGGGCGGGGGGCCGAGCACAGATACGCAGTATTTT

clone size: NA
D gene: NA
V gene: TRBV4-1
J gene: TRBJ1-4
CDR3 protein: CASSQSWGTNEKLFF
CDR3 DNA: TGCGCCAGCAGCCAGTCCTGGGGAACTAATGAAAAACTGTTTTTT

clone size: NA
D gene: NA
V gene: TRBV27
J gene: TRBJ2-7
CDR3 protein: CASSFRTNYEQYF
CDR3 DNA: TGTGCCAGCAGTTTCAGGACTAACTACGAGCAGTACTTC

clone size: few
D gene: TRBD2
V gene: TRBV7-2
J gene: TRBJ2-2
CDR3 protein: CASSTQRTRLSGELFF
CDR3 DNA: TGTGCCAGCAGCACTCAGCGGACTAGGCTCTCCGGGGAGCTGTTTTTT

clone size: NA
D gene: NA
V gene: TRBV28
J gene: TRBJ2-7
CDR3 protein: CAIQPLTVTRGEQYF
CDR3 DNA: TGTGCCATCCAACCTCTGACAGTCACCAGAGGCGAGCAGTACTTC

clone size: NA
D gene: NA
V gene: TRBV24-1
J gene: TRBJ2-5
CDR3 protein: CATSEFWEETQYF
CDR3 DNA: TGTGCCACCAGTGAATTCTGGGAAGAGACCCAGTACTTC

clone size: NA
D gene: TRBD2
V gene: TRBV24-1
J gene: TRBJ2-3
CDR3 protein: CSTSDPRSSGYFGSTDTQYF
CDR3 DNA: TGTTCCACCAGTGATCCCCGGTCTAGCGGCTACTTTGGGAGCACAGATACGCAGTATTTT

clone size: NA
D gene: NA
V gene: TRBV7-2
J gene: TRBJ1-4
CDR3 protein: CASSLRGRLDEKLFF
CDR3 DNA: TGTGCCAGCAGCTTAAGAGGGCGGTTAGATGAAAAACTGTTTTTT

clone size: many
D gene: NA
V gene: TRBV12-3/TRBV12-4
J gene: TRBJ2-4
CDR3 protein: CASSLDDWGAIQYF
CDR3 DNA: TGTGCCAGCAGTTTAGATGATTGGGGTGCGATTCAGTACTTC

clone size: NA
D gene: NA
V gene: TRBV14
J gene: TRBJ1-2
CDR3 protein: CASSPRLGAPTSATF
CDR3 DNA: TGTGCCAGCAGCCCAAGACTCGGCGCCCCCACGTCTGCGACCTTC

clone size: NA
D gene: TRBD2
V gene: TRBV2
J gene: TRBJ2-3
CDR3 protein: CASSELWEGSDTQYF
CDR3 DNA: TGTGCCAGCAGTGAACTGTGGGAGGGATCAGATACGCAGTATTTT

clone size: NA
D gene: NA
V gene: TRBV7-9
J gene: TRBJ2-1
CDR3 protein: CASSLTREQFF
CDR3 DNA: TGTGCCAGCAGCTTGACCCGGGAGCAGTTCTTC

clone size: many
D gene: NA
V gene: TRBV9
J gene: TRBJ2-3
CDR3 protein: CASSTRGVPLTDTQYF
CDR3 DNA: TGTGCCAGCAGCACCCGAGGGGTCCCGCTTACAGATACGCAGTATTTT

clone size: NA
D gene: TRBD2
V gene: TRBV7-8
J gene: TRBJ2-3
CDR3 protein: CASSHTSFWTSGGRETQYF
CDR3 DNA: TGTGCCAGCAGCCACACCTCTTTTTGGACTAGCGGGGGTCGGGAGACGCAGTATTTT

clone size: many
D gene: NA
V gene: TRBV20-1
J gene: TRBJ2-7
CDR3 protein: CSARAPSVGYEQYF
CDR3 DNA: TGCAGTGCTAGAGCGCCCTCGGTGGGGTACGAGCAGTACTTC

clone size: NA
D gene: NA
V gene: TRBV6-6
J gene: TRBJ2-3
CDR3 protein: CASSYSIDTQYF
CDR3 DNA: TGTGCCAGCAGTTACTCGATAGATACGCAGTATTTT

clone size: few
D gene: NA
V gene: TRBV12-3/TRBV12-4
J gene: TRBJ2-2
CDR3 protein: CASIGLLNTGELFF
CDR3 DNA: TGTGCCAGCATAGGACTATTGAACACCGGGGAGCTGTTTTTT

clone size: few
D gene: TRBD2
V gene: TRBV7-9
J gene: TRBJ2-1
CDR3 protein: CASSLGLAGVPNEQFF
CDR3 DNA: TGTGCCAGCAGCTTAGGACTAGCGGGAGTACCCAATGAGCAGTTCTTC

clone size: few
D gene: NA
V gene: TRBV6-5
J gene: TRBJ1-2
CDR3 protein: CASSSRGSRRGYTF
CDR3 DNA: TGTGCCAGCAGTTCCCGAGGGTCCAGACGGGGCTACACCTTC

clone size: NA
D gene: TRBD2
V gene: TRBV12-3/TRBV12-4
J gene: TRBJ2-1
CDR3 protein: CASSPLAGGVNEQFF
CDR3 DNA: TGTGCCAGCAGTCCCCTAGCGGGGGGTGTCAATGAGCAGTTCTTC

clone size: few
D gene: NA
V gene: TRBV14
J gene: TRBJ2-5
CDR3 protein: CASSQESSAETQYF
CDR3 DNA: TGTGCCAGCAGCCAAGAGTCTAGCGCAGAGACCCAGTACTTC

clone size: few
D gene: NA
V gene: TRBV21-1
J gene: TRBJ1-1
CDR3 protein: CASSNAGLTEAFF
CDR3 DNA: TGTGCCAGCAGCAACGCAGGGCTCACTGAAGCTTTCTTT

clone size: few
D gene: NA
V gene: TRBV7-9
J gene: TRBJ1-1
CDR3 protein: CASSDSRVYGTEAFF
CDR3 DNA: TGTGCCAGCAGCGACAGCAGGGTGTACGGCACTGAAGCTTTCTTT

clone size: few
D gene: NA
V gene: TRBV6-1
J gene: TRBJ1-1
CDR3 protein: CASSLGGSRVVTEAFF
CDR3 DNA: TGTGCCAGCAGCCTAGGGGGGAGCAGGGTCGTCACTGAAGCTTTCTTT

clone size: few
D gene: TRBD1
V gene: TRBV15
J gene: TRBJ2-5
CDR3 protein: CATSRVGQGGETQYF
CDR3 DNA: TGTGCCACCAGCAGAGTCGGACAGGGAGGAGAGACCCAGTACTTC

clone size: many
D gene: NA
V gene: TRBV14
J gene: TRBJ2-1
CDR3 protein: CASSQGGLTVQFF
CDR3 DNA: TGTGCCAGCAGCCAAGGTGGACTAACAGTGCAGTTCTTC

clone size: NA
D gene: NA
V gene: TRBV11-2
J gene: TRBJ2-7
CDR3 protein: CASSSGWKNSYEQYF
CDR3 DNA: TGTGCCAGCAGCTCAGGGTGGAAGAATTCCTACGAGCAGTACTTC

clone size: many
D gene: NA
V gene: TRBV13
J gene: TRBJ2-7
CDR3 protein: CASSLGGVSNNYEQYF
CDR3 DNA: TGTGCCAGCAGCTTAGGAGGCGTGTCCAACAACTATGAGCAGTACTTC

clone size: few
D gene: TRBD1
V gene: TRBV4-3
J gene: TRBJ1-2
CDR3 protein: CASSLQGAKTHGYTF
CDR3 DNA: TGCGCCAGCAGCCTACAGGGGGCTAAGACCCATGGCTACACCTTC

clone size: few
D gene: TRBD1
V gene: TRBV24-1
J gene: TRBJ1-5
CDR3 protein: CATSGPTGIQPQHF
CDR3 DNA: TGTGCCACCAGTGGCCCGACAGGGATTCAGCCCCAGCATTTT

clone size: many
D gene: TRBD2
V gene: TRBV12-3/TRBV12-4
J gene: TRBJ2-7
CDR3 protein: CASSWGGTSAMDEQYF
CDR3 DNA: TGTGCCAGCAGTTGGGGCGGGACTAGCGCTATGGACGAGCAGTACTTC